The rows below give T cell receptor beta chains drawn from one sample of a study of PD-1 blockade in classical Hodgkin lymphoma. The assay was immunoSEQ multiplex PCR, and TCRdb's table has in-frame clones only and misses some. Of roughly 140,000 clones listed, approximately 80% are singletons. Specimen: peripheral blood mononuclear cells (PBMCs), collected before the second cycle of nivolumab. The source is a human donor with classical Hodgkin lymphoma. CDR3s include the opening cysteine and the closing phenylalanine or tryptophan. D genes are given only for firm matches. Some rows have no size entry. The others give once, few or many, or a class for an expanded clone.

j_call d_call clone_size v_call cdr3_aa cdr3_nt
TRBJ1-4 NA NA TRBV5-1 CASSQGGGVGTNEKLFF TGCGCCAGCAGCCAGGGTGGGGGAGTAGGAACTAATGAAAAACTGTTTTTT
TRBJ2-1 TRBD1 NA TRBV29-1 CSVEGGTGGTYNEQFF TGCAGCGTTGAAGGTGGGACAGGGGGAACGTACAATGAGCAGTTCTTC
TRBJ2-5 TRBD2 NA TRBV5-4 CASSVPSSGGQETQYF TGTGCCAGCAGCGTTCCGAGTAGCGGGGGACAAGAGACCCAGTACTTC
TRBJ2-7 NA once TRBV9 CASSVEGVWSNEQYF TGTGCCAGCAGCGTAGAGGGAGTCTGGAGCAACGAGCAGTACTTC
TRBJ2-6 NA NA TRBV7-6 CASSLVADSGANVLTF TGTGCCAGCAGCTTAGTGGCAGACTCTGGGGCCAACGTCCTGACTTTC
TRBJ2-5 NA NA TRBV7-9 CASSSSQVEETQYF TGTGCCAGCAGCTCCAGTCAGGTTGAGGAGACCCAGTACTTC
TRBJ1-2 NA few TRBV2 CASSENWDGYTF TGTGCCAGCAGTGAAAATTGGGATGGCTACACCTTC
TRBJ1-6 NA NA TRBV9 CASSVGRHFTSPLHF TGTGCCAGCAGCGTAGGAAGACATTTTACTTCACCCCTCCACTTT
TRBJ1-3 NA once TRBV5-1 CASSLSASGNTIYF TGCGCCAGCAGCTTGTCAGCGTCTGGAAACACCATATATTTT
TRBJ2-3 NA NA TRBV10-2 CASSETDTQYF TGCGCCAGCAGTGAAACAGATACGCAGTATTTT
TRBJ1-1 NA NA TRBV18 CASSGVPFTEAFF TGTGCCAGCTCCGGAGTGCCTTTTACTGAAGCTTTCTTT
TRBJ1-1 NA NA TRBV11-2 CASSLALLNTEAFF TGTGCCAGCAGCTTAGCTTTGCTGAACACTGAAGCTTTCTTT
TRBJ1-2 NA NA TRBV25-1 CASSEGGEIGYTF TGTGCCAGCAGTGAAGGGGGTGAGATTGGCTACACCTTC
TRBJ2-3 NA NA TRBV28 CASSRPPSTDTQYF TGTGCCAGCAGTCGGCCCCCGAGCACAGATACGCAGTATTTT